Each of the 9 T cell receptor beta chains below was sequenced from the same sample in a study of blood T cells in healthy people across ages. Primed by a sample-barcoded 5' primer and a J-beta primer mix, a second PCR proceeded for 7 to 11 cycles. TCRdb re-derived calls from the 5' RACE reads in MiXCR, one entry per CDR3 protein. The table includes about 1.1 million distinct CDR3 sequences, around two fifths detected once. Sequencing was done on a sample of blood. The receptor set was obtained from a young man in good health.

J is TRBJ2-3 and V is TRBV4-1; 12 nucleotides align to TRBD2. V trimming: 3 bases; J trimming: 5 bases; junction bases outside the gene matches: 3. This CDR3 is 15 amino acids long. Germline V gene sequence: CDR1 MGHRA, CDR2 YSYEKL. CDR3 bases: TGCGCCAGCAGCCACCTAGCGGGGGGGGGAGATACGCAGTATTTT. Translating gives CASSHLAGGGDTQYF.

This chain joins TRBV6-1 and TRBJ1-2, with D perhaps matching TRBD1 (5 bases). Germline CDR1 and CDR2: MNHNS and SASEGT. V lost 4 bases and J 8 bases, leaving 8 bases between the germline ends. This CDR3 contains 11 residues. For the CDR3, the DNA is TGTGCCAGCAGTGCAGGGATGGGCTACACCTTC. It encodes CASSAGMGYTF.

This sequence joins TRBV12-3 or TRBV12-4 and TRBJ2-1, with 7 bases that match TRBD1. This CDR3 has 18 residues. J gave up 6 bases and V 7 bases, and 21 bases lay outside the gene matches. CDR3 protein: CASTLRKEGRDSSNEQFF. The CDR3 nucleotides are TGTGCCAGCACCCTCCGGAAAGAGGGAAGGGACAGTAGCAATGAGCAGTTCTTC.

A few counts support this clonotype. This chain uses TRBV6-1 with TRBJ1-5; no firm D call. Trimming took 8 bases from V and 5 from J, leaving 13 bases between them. This CDR3 is 13 amino acids long. The germline V gene encodes CDR1 MNHNS and CDR2 SASEGT. The chain's CDR3 is CASAPGFDQPQHF. The CDR3 coding sequence is TGTGCCAGCGCCCCAGGTTTCGATCAGCCCCAGCATTTT.

This clonotype was observed a handful of times. The V gene is TRBV7-2, the J gene TRBJ1-2; weak D call: TRBD1 (6 bases). The CDR3 is made up of 17 amino acids. V was cut by 4 bases and J by 0 bases, with 18 bases left in between. CDR1 and CDR2 from the germline V gene are SGHTA and FQGNSA. CDR3 in DNA: TGTGCCAGCAGCTCCCTAGGGGGGCACTTAGCTAACTATGGCTACACCTTC. This encodes CASSSLGGHLANYGYTF.

The table lists this clonotype with a few counts. This sequence joins TRBV2 and TRBJ1-1; D is perhaps TRBD1 (5 bases). Germline-derived CDR1 and CDR2 are SNHLY and FYNNEI. The CDR3 is 13 amino acids. V was cut by 4 bases and J by 8 bases, with 14 bases left in between. CDR3 loop: CASSGQGIGEAFF. The DNA for the CDR3 is TGTGCCAGCAGTGGTCAGGGCATAGGAGAAGCTTTCTTT. The full variable domain, its missing parts supplied by reference TRBV2 and TRBJ1-1, is EPEVTQTPSHQVTQMGQEVILRCVPISNHLYFYWYRQILGQKVEFLVSFYNNEISEKSEIFDDQFSVERPDGSNFTLKIRSTKLEDSAMYFCASSGQGIGEAFFGQGTRLTVV.

V gene TRBV5-1 combines with J gene TRBJ2-4; D remains ambiguous. The J call may be in error: the DNA end matches TRBJ2-7 better. The germline gives CDR1 SGHRS, CDR2 YFSETQ. The CDR3 is 14 amino acids. This chain's CDR3 is CASTLTETPGEQYF. The CDR3 region has the DNA TGCGCCAGCACCTTAACAGAGACCCCAGGCGAGCAGTACTTC.

The chain combines TRBV20-1 with TRBJ1-2; D remains unclear. Trimming removed 4 bases at V and 0 bases at J, with 6 bases between. In germline, CDR1 is DFQATT, CDR2 SNEGSKA (reference sequence). The CDR3 is 12 amino acids. CDR3 sequence reads: CSAKKTNYGYTF. CDR3 DNA: TGCAGTGCTAAGAAAACTAACTATGGCTACACCTTC.

CDR3 in DNA: TGTGCCAGCAGGGCGAGCGGTTTTTTCCACAATGAGCAGTTCTTC. Protein: CASRASGFFHNEQFF. The gene calls are TRBV7-2 and TRBJ2-1; D is perhaps TRBD2 (5 bases). Per germline, CDR1 SGHTA and CDR2 FQGNSA. This CDR3 is built from 15 residues. The ends were cut back, 6 bases at V and 5 bases at J, with 17 bases in the middle. The full variable domain, its missing parts supplied by reference TRBV7-2 and TRBJ2-1, is GAGVSQSPSNKVTEKGKDVELRCDPISGHTALYWYRQSLGQGLEFLIYFQGNSAPDKSGLPSDRFSAERTGGSVSTLTIQRTQQEDSAVYLCASRASGFFHNEQFFGPGTRLTVL.